This TCR beta chain was sequenced for a study of blood T cell repertoires in COVID-19. The overall study: Researchers got acute and convalescent COVID-19 samples from the United States, Italy and Spain. PBMCs, B-cell-depleted T cells, or T cells provided the cDNA or gDNA that made up the material.

Original data processing: Nucleated cell number was recorded as an estimate derived from reference gene primer amplification. Produced via immunoSEQ multiplex PCR; TCRdb's table is partial and in-frame only. V and J calls plus clone size are reproduced from that table; the DNA served to infer D and trimming. Among fewer than 200,000 clones listed, over 80% were seen once. The CDR3 totals 17 residues. Germline trimming cut 4 bases from V and 4 bases from J; bases unmatched to any gene: 5. CDR1 is LNHDA and CDR2 is SQIVND in the germline V gene (reference sequence). The chain carries TRBV19 and TRBJ2-1; 15 positions agree with TRBD2. This clonotype was obtained from a woman aged 50 to 60 who had recovered from COVID-19. The sequenced sample consisted of PBMCs or T cells enriched from blood (not recorded which). The CDR3 DNA reads TGTGCCAGTAGTACTGGGACTAGCGGGAGGTTATACAATGAGCAGTTCTTC. Amino acids: CASSTGTSGRLYNEQFF.